Each of the 27 T cell receptor beta chains below was sequenced from the same sample in a study of blood T cell repertoires in COVID-19. Repertoires were generated with immunoSEQ multiplex PCR, while TCRdb's copy carries only in-frame clones and drops some. Of just over 150,000 clones listed, around 85% are singletons. Input material: peripheral blood. The receptor source for this set is a human donor with acute or convalescent COVID-19. The donor label of this sample is uncertain.

V and J are TRBV6-5 and TRBJ2-2; D possibly corresponds to TRBD1 (5 bases). Germline V gene lookup returns CDR1 MNHEY and CDR2 SVGAGI. Trimming cost V 3 bases and J 5 bases, with 13 bases left between them. The CDR3 spans 15 residues. CDR3 sequence reads: CASSYQGWGTGELFF. Here the CDR3 DNA reads TGTGCCAGCAGTTATCAGGGTTGGGGAACCGGGGAGCTGTTTTTT.

This clone was seen only a few times. The chain has TRBV7-8 and TRBJ1-6, with 9 bases matching TRBD1. With V trimmed by 5 bases and J by 6 bases, 8 bases remained unmatched. Per the germline V gene, CDR1 is SGHVS and CDR2 is FQNEAQ. The CDR3 extends over 16 amino acids. This chain's CDR3 is CASSPTGGRGNSPLHF. The DNA of the CDR3 is TGTGCCAGCAGCCCGACAGGGGGGCGCGGTAATTCACCCCTCCACTTT.

The chain couples TRBV5-1 to TRBJ2-6; 8 bases map to TRBD1. The CDR3 spans 16 residues. Looked up from germline, CDR1 is SGHRS and CDR2 is YFSETQ. J lost 2 bases, V lost 2 bases, and 3 bases had no gene match. CDR3 nucleotide sequence: TGCGCCAGCAGCTTAAGACAGGGGACTGGGGCCAACGTCCTGACTTTC. It encodes CASSLRQGTGANVLTF. Together with reference TRBV5-1 and TRBJ2-6, the CDR3 gives the full variable domain: KAGVTQTPRYLIKTRGQQVTLSCSPISGHRSVSWYQQTPGQGLQFLFEYFSETQRNKGNFPGRFSGRQFSNSRSEMNVSTLELGDSALYLCASSLRQGTGANVLTFGAGSRLTVL.

The chain couples TRBV4-3 to TRBJ2-1; possible D gene TRBD2, 6 bases. The CDR3 runs to 14 residues. V shed 1 base and J shed 7 bases, with 11 bases lying between them. From germline, CDR1 is LGHNA and CDR2 YSLEER. CDR3 sequence (DNA): TGCGCCAGCAGCCAAGCTGGGGGGAGGAATGAGCAGTTCTTC. This encodes CASSQAGGRNEQFF.

V usage is TRBV19 and J usage is TRBJ2-2; D might be TRBD2 (6 bases). Germline CDR1 reads LNHDA; CDR2 reads SQIVND (reference sequence). This CDR3 comprises 16 residues. Between the trimmed V and J ends, which lost 10 bases and 3 bases, there was a span of 21 bases. As DNA, the CDR3 is TGTGCCACCAGGCCAACCGGGGGAAGGGACACCGGGGAGCTGTTTTTT. Amino acid sequence: CATRPTGGRDTGELFF. The full variable domain, completed using reference TRBV19 and TRBJ2-2, is DGGITQSPKYLFRKEGQNVTLSCEQNLNHDAMYWYRQDPGQGLRLIYYSQIVNDFQKGDIAEGYSVSREKKESFPLTVTSAQKNPTAFYLCATRPTGGRDTGELFFGEGSRLTVL.

The chain couples TRBV29-1 to TRBJ2-3; 10 bases map to TRBD1. The CDR3 has 12 residues. Germline V gene data show CDR1 as SQVTM and CDR2 as ANQGSEA. V was pared by 7 bases and J by 6 bases, with 4 bases of the junction left unmatched. The DNA of the CDR3 is TGCAGCGGGAGGGACAGGGGTGATACGCAGTATTTT. This translates into CSGRDRGDTQYF.

The CDR3 region is CASSPIFRLAGPYEQYF. The CDR3 DNA follows: TGTGCCAGCAGCCCAATTTTTCGACTAGCGGGGCCTTACGAGCAGTACTTC. The chain uses TRBV11-2 and TRBJ2-7; 11 nucleotides line up with TRBD2. There are 17 residues in the CDR3. With 5 bases clipped from V and 4 bases from J, the junction kept 13 bases outside the gene matches. CDR1 SGHAT and CDR2 FQNNGV come from the germline V gene.

The chain links TRBV6-5 to TRBJ1-2; 8 bases align to TRBD1. The CDR3 contains 15 residues. The germline CDR1 and CDR2 sequences are MNHEY and SVGAGI. V shed 7 bases, J shed 7 bases, and the junction held 14 bases outside the gene matches. For the CDR3, the DNA is TGTGCCAGCATGACTTGGCCCCAGGGGGCGGGTGGCTACACCTTC. This sequence encodes CASMTWPQGAGGYTF.

The chain recombines TRBV9 with TRBJ2-2; D is ambiguous. Germline lookup yields CDR1 SGDLS and CDR2 YYNGEE. The CDR3 totals 16 residues. V dropped 3 bases and J dropped 0 bases, with 12 bases sitting between them. The CDR3 protein is CASSATPHPNTGELFF. The CDR3 DNA sequence: TGTGCCAGCAGCGCTACCCCCCATCCGAACACCGGGGAGCTGTTTTTT.

The J gene is TRBJ2-7, the V gene TRBV19; 8 bases are a match to TRBD2. The germline CDR1 and CDR2 sequences are LNHDA and SQIVND (reference sequence). The V and J ends lost 3 bases and 0 bases, in that order; junction bases with no gene match: 10. The length of the CDR3 is 17 residues. In nucleotides, the CDR3 is TGTGCCAGTAGTATTTTTTATGGCGGGGGGACCTCCTACGAGCAGTACTTC. Protein product: CASSIFYGGGTSYEQYF.

This chain connects TRBV19 to TRBJ1-3, with no clear D. The CDR3 spans 16 residues. CDR1 and CDR2 from the germline V gene are LNHDA and SQIVND (reference sequence). The V and J ends lost 7 bases and 0 bases respectively, with 16 bases between them. CDR3 sequence reads: CASTIGSSASGNTIYF. The CDR3, as DNA: TGTGCCAGTACGATCGGGTCCTCAGCCTCTGGAAACACCATATATTTT.

This clone showed up just once. The chain employs TRBV5-4 and TRBJ1-1, with D unclear. Per the germline V gene, CDR1 is SGHNT and CDR2 is YYREEE (reference sequence). The CDR3 runs 15 residues. The V end was cut by 0 bases, the J end by 0 bases, with 9 bases between. CDR3 bases: TGTGCCAGCAGCTTGGGGCACAGTTTGAACACTGAAGCTTTCTTT. It is translated as CASSLGHSLNTEAFF.

The chain couples TRBV29-1 to TRBJ1-2; 7 positions agree with TRBD1. The germline V gene has CDR1 SQVTM and CDR2 ANQGSEA. The CDR3 length is 14 residues. In DNA form, the CDR3 reads TGCAGTTCGGAGATCGGGAGGGGGCGAAGAGGCTACACCTTC. As protein: CSSEIGRGRRGYTF.

The chain carries TRBV15 and TRBJ1-6; D remains unclear. The CDR3 is 13 residues long. V lost 5 bases to trimming and J lost 14 bases, with 16 bases between them. CDR1 is LNHNV, CDR2 YYDKDF, per germline (reference sequence). The CDR3 loop is CATSSPRTPALHF. The CDR3 bases are TGTGCCACCAGCTCCCCCCGCACTCCGGCCCTCCACTTT.

This clone is a singleton in its sample. V is TRBV13 and J is TRBJ1-2; D may be TRBD1 (6 bases). The V and J ends lost 3 bases and 0 bases respectively, with 11 bases between them. CDR1 is PRHDT, CDR2 FYEKMQ, per germline (reference sequence). This CDR3 contains 15 residues. This CDR3 reads CASSFQGTTNYGYTF. CDR3 DNA sequence: TGTGCCAGCAGCTTCCAGGGGACAACTAACTATGGCTACACCTTC.

Of note for this clone: At one of its ends the junction is not consistent with the germline gene, which may arise from a read error. The chain uses TRBV29-1 and TRBJ1-2, with 7 positions matching TRBD1. The CDR3 spans 11 residues. Germline V gene lookup returns CDR1 SQVTM and CDR2 ANQGSEA. CDR3 loop: CSVEGGTETRF. The CDR3 coding sequence is TGCAGCGTTGAAGGGGGGACAGAGACCCGTTTC.

V gene TRBV11-2 combines with J gene TRBJ1-3; unclear D gene. V lost 1 base, J lost 6 bases, and 10 bases lay in between. Germline V gene data show CDR1 as SGHAT and CDR2 as FQNNGV. This CDR3 is 14 amino acids long. The CDR3 bases are TGTGCCAGCAGCTTAGCACAAACATTAAACACCATATATTTT. Protein: CASSLAQTLNTIYF. The variable domain in full, completed from reference TRBV11-2 and TRBJ1-3, reads EAGVAQSPRYKIIEKRQSVAFWCNPISGHATLYWYQQILGQGPKLLIQFQNNGVVDDSQLPKDRFSAERLKGVDSTLKIQPAKLEDSAVYLCASSLAQTLNTIYFGEGSWLTVV.

This sequence joins TRBV11-1 and TRBJ1-1, with D possibly TRBD1 on 5 matching bases. CDR3 length equals 13 residues. V lost 4 bases to trimming and J lost 6 bases, with 12 bases between them. Germline loops: CDR1 SGHAT, CDR2 FQDESV (reference sequence). CDR3 sequence: CASSWGEGAEAFF. For the CDR3, the DNA is TGTGCCAGCAGCTGGGGGGAGGGCGCTGAAGCTTTCTTT.

The rearrangement uses TRBV28 and TRBJ1-2; perhaps TRBD1 as D (6 bases). The CDR3 contains 15 residues. With 6 bases removed from V and 3 bases from J, the gap between germline ends came to 17 bases. Germline values: CDR1 MDHEN, CDR2 SYDVKM. The CDR3 bases are TGTGCCAGCAGATCCCCCAGGACAGTCCACTATGGCTACACCTTC. This gives the protein CASRSPRTVHYGYTF.

This clone was detected a few times. The chain is built from TRBV4-2 and TRBJ2-2; either TRBD1 or TRBD2 may fit D (6 bases each). This CDR3 has 15 amino acids. Trimming removed 4 bases from V and 1 base from J, with 10 bases in between. CDR1 LGHNA and CDR2 YNFKEQ come from the germline V gene. The CDR3 DNA sequence: TGTGCCAGCAGCCGAGAGGGGGGGAACACCGGGGAGCTGTTTTTT. It is translated as CASSREGGNTGELFF.

This clone was observed a single time. This chain links TRBV19 with TRBJ2-1; 7 positions match TRBD1. Germline V lookup: CDR1 LNHDA, CDR2 SQIVND (reference sequence). The CDR3 loop spans 13 amino acids. Losses at the gene ends were 5 bases for V and 9 bases for J; bases not matched to a gene: 7. CDR3 sequence reads: CASSLQGNSEQFF. CDR3 bases: TGTGCCAGTAGTCTACAGGGGAACAGTGAGCAGTTCTTC.

The V gene is TRBV2, the J gene TRBJ2-7, with 7 bases aligning to TRBD1. CDR3 length: 15 residues. The junction had 9 bases not matched to a gene; V was cut back by 6 bases and J by 1 base. Germline V gene sequence: CDR1 SNHLY, CDR2 FYNNEI. CDR3 DNA: TGTGCCAGCAGCCTCCGTACGGGACAGTCCTACGAGCAGTACTTC. Encoded protein: CASSLRTGQSYEQYF.

V and J are TRBV6-5 and TRBJ1-5, with a tentative D call TRBD1 (6 bases). V was trimmed by 6 bases and J by 2 bases, leaving 11 bases between them. The CDR3 loop spans 14 amino acids. The germline gives CDR1 MNHEY, CDR2 SVGAGI. CDR3 DNA sequence: TGTGCCAGCAGACAGAGGACAGGCAATCAGCCCCAGCATTTT. This gives the protein CASRQRTGNQPQHF.

V is TRBV6-5 and J is TRBJ2-7, with 12 bases lining up with TRBD1. Per the germline V gene, CDR1 is MNHEY and CDR2 is SVGAGI. J was trimmed by 7 bases and V by 6 bases; bases with no gene match: 10. The CDR3 runs 15 residues. In DNA, the CDR3 is TGTGCCAGCAGAGATCCGGGACAGGGGGCGCTTGAGCAGTACTTC. Protein: CASRDPGQGALEQYF.

The V gene is TRBV6-5, the J gene TRBJ1-2; 7 nucleotides agree with TRBD1. Germline values: CDR1 MNHEY, CDR2 SVGAGI. This CDR3 region has 15 residues. With V trimmed by 0 bases and J by 7 bases, 8 bases remained unmatched. CDR3 region: CASSYSRQGFGGYTF. The CDR3 nucleotides are TGTGCCAGCAGTTACTCGAGACAGGGTTTTGGTGGCTACACCTTC.

This chain links TRBV4-2 with TRBJ1-4; TRBD1 aligns across 8 bases. The germline CDR1 and CDR2 sequences are LGHNA and YNFKEQ. This CDR3 has 16 residues. V shed 4 bases, J shed 8 bases, and the junction held 12 bases outside the gene matches. CDR3 in DNA: TGTGCCAGCAGCCTAAAAGCGACAGGGGTTGGAGAAAAACTGTTTTTT. Translation gives CASSLKATGVGEKLFF.

The chain is built from TRBV5-5 and TRBJ1-6; a weak D match, TRBD1 (6 bases). The germline gives CDR1 SGHKS, CDR2 YYEKEE (reference sequence). The CDR3 is 13 residues long. V lost 0 bases and J lost 8, with 6 bases in between. CDR3: CASSLEGDSPLHF. CDR3 DNA sequence: TGTGCCAGCAGCTTGGAGGGGGATTCACCCCTCCACTTT.